This TCR beta chain was sequenced in a study of cytomegalovirus exposure and HLA in healthy donors. Study in general: Researchers found that about four fifths of almost 400 genotyped donors fell within the Caucasian-associated ancestry cluster.

With 60 Vbeta and 13 Jbeta primers, the PCR was carried out. As handled by the study authors: Counted up in a later analysis, unique TCR beta chains came to some 80 million, with around 10 million shared. Generated by immunoSEQ multiplex PCR, the TCRdb table keeps only in-frame clones and is missing some. D and trimming were read from the DNA, whereas the V and J calls and clone size are those reported in that table. The sample lists 110,000 or so clones, around 74% occurring once. Germline V CDR1 and CDR2: MNHEY, SMNVEV (reference sequence). V was clipped by 1 base and J by 8 bases; unmatched bases: 8. The CDR3 loop spans 15 amino acids. Everyone who donated was a healthy bone marrow donor.

The TCR sequence derives from a man aged 35-49 years in good health and CMV-seronegative. Sequencing was carried out using PBMCs. The rearrangement joins TRBV27 to TRBJ2-1, with TRBD2 matching 7 bases. The CDR3: CASSLLASGVYEQFF. The CDR3 DNA reads as TGTGCCAGCAGTTTATTGGCTAGCGGAGTCTATGAGCAGTTCTTC.